This T cell receptor (beta chain) appears in the sequencing data of a study of cytotoxic CD8 clonotypes in ibrutinib-treated CLL. Frozen-stored PBMCs produced approximately 2 micrograms of genomic DNA for TCR beta libraries. This CDR3 has 15 residues. Germline V CDR1 and CDR2: SGHRS, YFSETQ. V was pared by 4 bases and J by 4 bases, with 14 bases between. As to this clone: No antigen is known for it.

Study-wide points: Before falling back toward baseline at progression, clonality had risen at the time of ibrutinib response.

The sequencing depth, 1 in 200,000 to 1 in 1 million T cells, was the target. TCRdb keeps only in-frame clones here, not all; method: immunoSEQ multiplex PCR. Counted here are about 28,000 clones, 57% occurring once; the ten biggest clones make up approximately 5%. Sample: PBMCs, taken before ibrutinib treatment. This sequence originates from a human donor with chronic lymphocytic leukemia. This rearrangement joins TRBV5-1 to TRBJ2-2; a weak D match, TRBD1 (6 bases). The CDR3 DNA follows: TGCGCCAGCAGCCTACAGGGTCGGGCCACCGGGGAGCTGTTTTTT. Translating it yields CASSLQGRATGELFF. The whole variable domain, remainder taken from reference TRBV5-1 and TRBJ2-2, is KAGVTQTPRYLIKTRGQQVTLSCSPISGHRSVSWYQQTPGQGLQFLFEYFSETQRNKGNFPGRFSGRQFSNSRSEMNVSTLELGDSALYLCASSLQGRATGELFFGEGSRLTVL.